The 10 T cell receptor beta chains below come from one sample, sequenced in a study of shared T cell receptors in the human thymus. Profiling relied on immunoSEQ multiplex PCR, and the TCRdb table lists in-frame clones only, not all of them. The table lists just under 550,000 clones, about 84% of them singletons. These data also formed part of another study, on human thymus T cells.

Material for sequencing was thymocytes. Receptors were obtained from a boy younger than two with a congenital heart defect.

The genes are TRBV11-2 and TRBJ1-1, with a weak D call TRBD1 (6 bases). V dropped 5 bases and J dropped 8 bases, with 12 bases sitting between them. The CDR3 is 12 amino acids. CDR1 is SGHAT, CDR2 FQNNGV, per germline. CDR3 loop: CASSARTDEAFF. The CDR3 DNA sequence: TGTGCCAGCAGCGCCCGGACAGACGAAGCTTTCTTT.

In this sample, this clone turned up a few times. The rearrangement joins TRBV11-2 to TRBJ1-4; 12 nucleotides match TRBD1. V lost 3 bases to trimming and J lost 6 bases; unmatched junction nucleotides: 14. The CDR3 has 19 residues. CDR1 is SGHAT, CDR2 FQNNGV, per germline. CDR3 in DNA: TGTGCCAGCAGCTTCCACAGTTCCGGGACAGGGGGCGTCGATGAAAAACTGTTTTTT. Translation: CASSFHSSGTGGVDEKLFF. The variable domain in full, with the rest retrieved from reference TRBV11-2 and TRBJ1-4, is EAGVAQSPRYKIIEKRQSVAFWCNPISGHATLYWYQQILGQGPKLLIQFQNNGVVDDSQLPKDRFSAERLKGVDSTLKIQPAKLEDSAVYLCASSFHSSGTGGVDEKLFFGSGTQLSVL.

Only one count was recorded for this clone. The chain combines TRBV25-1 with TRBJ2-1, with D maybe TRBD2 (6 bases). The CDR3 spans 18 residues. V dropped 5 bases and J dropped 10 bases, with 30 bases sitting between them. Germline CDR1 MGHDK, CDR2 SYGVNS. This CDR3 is CASSPHSPAGSRVWEQFF. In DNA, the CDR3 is TGTGCCAGCAGTCCACACTCTCCAGCCGGGAGCCGTGTTTGGGAGCAGTTCTTC.

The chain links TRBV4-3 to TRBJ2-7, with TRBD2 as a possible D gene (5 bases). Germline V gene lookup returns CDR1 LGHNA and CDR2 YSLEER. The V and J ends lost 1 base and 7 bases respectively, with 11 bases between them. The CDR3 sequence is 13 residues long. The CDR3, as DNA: TGCGCCAGCAGCCAAGCGGACTTGGGGGAGCAGTACTTC. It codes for CASSQADLGEQYF.

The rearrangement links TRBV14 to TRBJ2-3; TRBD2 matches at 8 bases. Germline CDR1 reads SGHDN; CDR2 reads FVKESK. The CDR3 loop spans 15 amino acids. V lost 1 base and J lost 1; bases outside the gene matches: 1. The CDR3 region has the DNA TGTGCCAGCAGCCAAGTGACTAGCGGCACAGATACGCAGTATTTT. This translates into CASSQVTSGTDTQYF.

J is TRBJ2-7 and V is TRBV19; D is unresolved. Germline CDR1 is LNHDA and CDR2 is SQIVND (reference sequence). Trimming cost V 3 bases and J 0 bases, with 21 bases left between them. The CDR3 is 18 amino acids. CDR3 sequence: CASSMGSFDRGGSYEQYF. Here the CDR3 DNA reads TGTGCCAGTAGTATGGGTTCATTCGACCGTGGCGGCTCCTACGAGCAGTACTTC.

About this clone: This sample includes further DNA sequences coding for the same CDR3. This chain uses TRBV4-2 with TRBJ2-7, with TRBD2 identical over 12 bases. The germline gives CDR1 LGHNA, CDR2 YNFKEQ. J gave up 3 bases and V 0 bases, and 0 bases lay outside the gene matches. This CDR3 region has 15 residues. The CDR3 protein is CASSQETSGSYEQYF. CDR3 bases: TGTGCCAGCAGCCAAGAGACTAGCGGGAGCTACGAGCAGTACTTC.

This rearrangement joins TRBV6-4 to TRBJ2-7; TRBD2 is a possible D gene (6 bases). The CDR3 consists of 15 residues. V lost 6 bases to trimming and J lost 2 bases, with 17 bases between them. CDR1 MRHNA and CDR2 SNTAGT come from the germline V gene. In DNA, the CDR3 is TGTGCCAGCAGCCTGGGGACTGGGCCAACCTACGAGCAGTACTTC. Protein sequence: CASSLGTGPTYEQYF.

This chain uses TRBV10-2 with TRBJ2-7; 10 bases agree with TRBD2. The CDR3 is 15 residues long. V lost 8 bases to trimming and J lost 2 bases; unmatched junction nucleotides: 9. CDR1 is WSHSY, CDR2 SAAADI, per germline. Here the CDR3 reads CASVHKREGPYEQYF. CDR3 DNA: TGCGCCAGCGTCCATAAGCGGGAGGGCCCCTACGAGCAGTACTTC.

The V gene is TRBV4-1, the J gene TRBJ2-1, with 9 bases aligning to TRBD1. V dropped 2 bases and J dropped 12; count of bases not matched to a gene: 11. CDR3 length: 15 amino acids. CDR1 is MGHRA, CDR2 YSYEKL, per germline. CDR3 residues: CASSQPGGTGIAQFF. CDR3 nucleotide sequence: TGCGCCAGCAGCCAACCCGGCGGGACAGGGATAGCGCAGTTCTTC.